The source of this TCR beta chain is a study of OX40 agonist ivuxolimab in advanced cancers. Study information: Across the patients, intravenous ivuxolimab was delivered every 2 weeks at 0.01 to 10 mg/kg. Patients treated during dose escalation were battling hepatocellular carcinoma, melanoma, renal cell or head and neck cancer. Study-wide points: By week 6 at 0.1 to 3.0 mg/kg, blood CD4+ and CD8+ T cells had expanded clonally.

As to this clone: The target antigen is unknown.

Using immunoSEQ multiplex PCR, the repertoire was profiled, and TCRdb retains in-frame clones only, with some absent. The sample comprises about 50,000 clones, roughly 89% of which are singletons, and about 0.77% rests with the top ten. Researchers took blood at baseline, on cycle 4 day 1, and on cycle 7 day 1. The V gene lost 3 bases and the J gene lost 3 bases, with 3 bases spanning the gap. CDR3 length: 11 residues. The germline V gene has CDR1 MNHNS and CDR2 SASEGT. The V and J genes are TRBV6-1 and TRBJ2-7; D is unresolved. The sequence was collected from an adult with an advanced solid tumor such as melanoma, head and neck, liver or kidney cancer. Here the sequenced sample was CD4+ or CD8+ T cells sorted from blood, taken in a trial of the OX40 agonist ivuxolimab. CDR3: CASSDNYEQYF. The CDR3 bases are TGTGCCAGCAGTGATAACTACGAGCAGTACTTC.